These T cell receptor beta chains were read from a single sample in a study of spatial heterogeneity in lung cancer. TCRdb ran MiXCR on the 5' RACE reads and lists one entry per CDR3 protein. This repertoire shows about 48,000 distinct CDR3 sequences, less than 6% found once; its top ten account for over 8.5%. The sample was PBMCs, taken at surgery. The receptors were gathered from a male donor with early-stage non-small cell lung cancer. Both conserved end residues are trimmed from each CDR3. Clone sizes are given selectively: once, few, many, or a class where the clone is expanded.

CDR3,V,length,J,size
ASSQEFGRVATNEKLF,TRBV4-1,16,TRBJ1-4,many
ASSPRADLYGYT,TRBV18,12,TRBJ1-2,many
ASSYSKESNYGYT,TRBV6-5,13,TRBJ1-2,many
ASSPTPTRGVVEQF,TRBV5-1,14,TRBJ2-1,many
ASSYSTGIYEQY,TRBV6-5,12,TRBJ2-7,many
ASSLLAGGSSEQF,TRBV27,13,TRBJ2-1,many
ASSINRGRSPEIYSYNEQF,TRBV5-8,19,TRBJ2-1,many
SVDSGTSEDEQF,TRBV29-1,12,TRBJ2-1,many
ASTFPGHKNTGELF,TRBV27,14,TRBJ2-2,-
ASSLNYQTEQF,TRBV7-3,11,TRBJ2-1,many
ASSLAGVVETQY,TRBV27,12,TRBJ2-5,many
ASSSAGPGANVLT,TRBV5-4,13,TRBJ2-6,-
ASSLMSGYNEQF,TRBV7-2,12,TRBJ2-1,many
SARVGSYNSPLH,TRBV20-1,12,TRBJ1-6,many
ASSSTLTDEQY,TRBV5-1,11,TRBJ2-7,many
ASSVARDNTEAF,TRBV18,12,TRBJ1-1,many
SAGPPGQANEKLF,TRBV20-1,13,TRBJ1-4,many
ASSQDHGLQETQY,TRBV3-1,13,TRBJ2-5,many
ASSPQRRTGELF,TRBV27,12,TRBJ2-2,many
AWSRGRLGYEQY,TRBV19,12,TRBJ2-7,-
ASNRLAGVGEETQY,TRBV6-6,14,TRBJ2-5,many
ASSQPGTGTPLH,TRBV3-1,12,TRBJ1-6,few
ASSLQRTGKF,TRBV12-3/TRBV12-4,10,TRBJ2-1,many
ASSTRINYGYT,TRBV14,11,TRBJ1-2,many
ASSLTRASYNEQF,TRBV7-3,13,TRBJ2-1,-
SARSSGRSNYNEQF,TRBV20-1,14,TRBJ2-1,many
SAKSGRDFGTQY,TRBV20-1,12,TRBJ2-5,many
ASSPHGAYEQY,TRBV18,11,TRBJ2-7,-
ASTGYYGYT,TRBV2,9,TRBJ1-2,many
ASSWGLAGDYEQY,TRBV11-3,13,TRBJ2-7,many
ASNPTSGAGELF,TRBV7-8,12,TRBJ2-2,many
ASSVTGSQETQY,TRBV5-1,12,TRBJ2-5,few
SARDQRRGTEAF,TRBV20-1,12,TRBJ1-1,many
ASSRLTGGLEQF,TRBV7-7,12,TRBJ2-1,many
SFNSGQVYNEQF,TRBV20-1,12,TRBJ2-1,many
ASSLSLAGNLNEQF,TRBV27,14,TRBJ2-1,many
ASGPPGQGHNEQF,TRBV5-4,13,TRBJ2-1,many
SVIGTTYGYT,TRBV29-1,10,TRBJ1-2,many
ASSLVAAGYT,TRBV7-9,10,TRBJ1-2,many
ASSAGTGGYSNQPQH,TRBV5-1,15,TRBJ1-5,-
ASSVEGDSGNTIY,TRBV9,13,TRBJ1-3,many
SARLLAGVMDTQY,TRBV20-1,13,TRBJ2-3,-
ASSPGGGLTLYGYT,TRBV7-6,14,TRBJ1-2,many
ASSFRTAGAEAF,TRBV12-3/TRBV12-4,12,TRBJ1-1,many
ASSQDIGAGELF,TRBV14,12,TRBJ2-2,many
ASSQDLPLSSYNEQF,TRBV4-3,15,TRBJ2-1,many
ASSYPQGDGTDTQY,TRBV6-6,14,TRBJ2-3,many
ASSKTSGSTDTQY,TRBV21-1,13,TRBJ2-3,many
ASSQGGRRNQPQH,TRBV3-1,13,TRBJ1-5,many
SVEKQYQETQY,TRBV29-1,11,TRBJ2-5,many
SASRTGQGANEQF,TRBV20-1,13,TRBJ2-1,few
ASSLGLTTNTGELF,TRBV5-1,14,TRBJ2-2,medium-sized
ASSTRHRAGNTEAF,TRBV5-1,14,TRBJ1-1,many
ASSSFVPMGYSNQPQH,TRBV7-8,16,TRBJ1-5,many
ASSIRTSKGNEQF,TRBV7-9,13,TRBJ2-1,many
ASSGSGGFGSETQY,TRBV6-6,14,TRBJ2-5,few
ASSISGSSYNEQF,TRBV11-2,13,TRBJ2-1,many
ASSQGKRGGTDTQY,TRBV6-2/TRBV6-3,14,TRBJ2-3,many
ASSFLAGAGDEQF,TRBV28,13,TRBJ2-1,many
ASSSGTVNEKLF,TRBV5-1,12,TRBJ1-4,many